The clone carrying this T cell receptor (beta chain) was counted a single time. This specimen belongs to a study of T cells in tuberculosis. The V gene's germline CDR1 is MDHEN and CDR2 SYDVKM. V was trimmed by 8 bases and J by 6 bases, leaving 14 bases between them. The CDR3 consists of 12 residues. Thawed, overnight-rested PBMC were stained with GMM-loaded CD1B tetramer, viability dye and anti-CD3, then sorted. The lipid loaded on the CD1B tetramers was C32 glucose monomycolate from Rhodococcus equi. TCR-alpha and TCR-beta chains were sequenced unpaired. Measured with immunoSEQ multiplex PCR; TCRdb has only the in-frame clones, and not every one. The sample has about 58,000 clones, approximately 85% seen once. Study observations and caveats: T cells binding CD1B-GMM tetramer weakly possibly escaped the sort.

V gene TRBV28 combines with J gene TRBJ2-7; D may be TRBD2 (6 bases). Sequenced sample: CD1b-GMM tetramer-negative cells sorted from PBMCs. The TCR was taken from an adult woman with latent tuberculosis. CDR3 sequence: CASAILAGEQYF. The CDR3 DNA reads TGTGCCAGCGCCATACTAGCTGGCGAGCAGTACTTC. Full variable domain (remainder filled in from reference TRBV28 and TRBJ2-7): DVKVTQSSRYLVKRTGEKVFLECVQDMDHENMFWYRQDPGLGLRLIYFSYDVKMKEKGDIPEGYSVSREKKERFSLILESASTNQTSMYLCASAILAGEQYFGPGTRLTVT.